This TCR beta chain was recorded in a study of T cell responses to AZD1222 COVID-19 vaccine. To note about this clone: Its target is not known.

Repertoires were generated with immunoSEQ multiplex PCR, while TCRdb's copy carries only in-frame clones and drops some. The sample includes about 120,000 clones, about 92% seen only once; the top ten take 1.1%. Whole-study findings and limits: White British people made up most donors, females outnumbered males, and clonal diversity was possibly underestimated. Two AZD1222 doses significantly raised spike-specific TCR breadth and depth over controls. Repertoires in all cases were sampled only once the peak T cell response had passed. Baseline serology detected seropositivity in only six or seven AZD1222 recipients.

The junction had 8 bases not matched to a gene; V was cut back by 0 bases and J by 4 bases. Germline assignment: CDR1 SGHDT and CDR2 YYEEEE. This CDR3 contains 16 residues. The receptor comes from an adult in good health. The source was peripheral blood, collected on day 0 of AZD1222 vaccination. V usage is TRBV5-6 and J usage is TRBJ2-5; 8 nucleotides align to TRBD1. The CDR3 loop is CASSLEGQGLGETQYF. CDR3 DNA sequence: TGTGCCAGCAGCTTGGAAGGACAGGGCCTTGGAGAGACCCAGTACTTC.